These 6 T cell receptor beta chains share one sample of origin, sequenced in a study of blood T cell repertoires in COVID-19 (dated by TCRdb to 2020 to 2021). Libraries came from the immunoSEQ multiplex PCR assay. In TCRdb, the immuneACCESS table is reduced to in-frame sequences with V and J assigned. These tables do not hold every clone; where another copy was compared, an unresolved V gene accounts for under half, and the others remain unexplained. Here the sample has 25,000 to 30,000 clones; roughly 90% occur a single time. The ten largest account for approximately 5% of the sample. Material: peripheral blood. These receptors came from a human donor in a cohort sampled during active COVID-19.

J is TRBJ1-6 and V is TRBV10-2; 8 bases fit TRBD1. Germline CDR1 and CDR2: WSHSY and SAAADI. After removal of 2 bases from V and 13 bases from J, the junction contained 10 bases not matched to a gene. The length of the CDR3 is 15 residues. The DNA of the CDR3 is TGCGCCAGCAGTGAGCCGACAGGGGCCCCCGGGCCCCTCCACTTT. It encodes CASSEPTGAPGPLHF.

The chain employs TRBV5-5 and TRBJ2-7, with D unclear. The CDR3 length is 14 residues. V lost 0 bases to trimming and J lost 0 bases, with 7 bases between them. Germline V gives CDR1 SGHKS, CDR2 YYEKEE (reference sequence). CDR3 bases: TGTGCCAGCAGCTTGGGAGGAGCCTCCTACGAGCAGTACTTC. This sequence encodes CASSLGGASYEQYF.

The V and J genes are TRBV3-1 (or the pseudogene TRBV3-2) and TRBJ2-5; 11 bases are shared with TRBD2. The trim removed 0 bases at V and 2 bases at J, leaving 5 bases unmatched. There are 17 residues in the CDR3. The germline gives CDR1 LGHDT, CDR2 YNNKEL (reference sequence). The CDR3 spells CASSQDPPSGGQETQYF. The CDR3 DNA reads as TGTGCCAGCAGCCAAGATCCCCCTAGCGGGGGGCAAGAGACCCAGTACTTC.

This chain connects TRBV13 to TRBJ2-1, with TRBD2 matching over 15 bases. Germline V gene sequence: CDR1 PRHDT, CDR2 FYEKMQ (reference sequence). Trimming took 4 bases from V and 7 from J; bases not matched to a gene: 2. The CDR3 sequence is 15 residues long. CDR3 sequence: CASSWGTSGGNEQFF. DNA for the CDR3: TGTGCCAGCAGCTGGGGGACTAGCGGGGGGAATGAGCAGTTCTTC. Based on the CDR3 plus reference TRBV13 and TRBJ2-1, the full variable domain is AAGVIQSPRHLIKEKRETATLKCYPIPRHDTVYWYQQGPGQDPQFLISFYEKMQSDKGSIPDRFSAQQFSDYHSELNMSSLELGDSALYFCASSWGTSGGNEQFFGPGTRLTVL.

The J gene is TRBJ1-4, the V gene TRBV19; no clear D gene. This CDR3 contains 15 residues. Trimming stripped 5 bases from V and 0 bases from J, with 10 bases between. Germline CDR1 is LNHDA and CDR2 is SQIVND (reference sequence). The CDR3 region has the DNA TGTGCCAGTAGTCGAAACAGTGCAACTAATGAAAAACTGTTTTTT. This encodes CASSRNSATNEKLFF.

V is TRBV19 and J is TRBJ1-4; 7 positions match TRBD1. With 5 bases clipped from V and 8 bases from J, the junction kept 11 bases outside the gene matches. CDR1 is LNHDA, CDR2 SQIVND, per germline (reference sequence). CDR3 size: 15 residues. The DNA of the CDR3 is TGTGCCAGTAGTGGGCCTTGGACAGGTGGAGAAAAACTGTTTTTT. Encoded protein: CASSGPWTGGEKLFF.